This is a list of T cell receptor beta chains from one sample in a study of blood T cell repertoires in COVID-19. Clones were read by immunoSEQ multiplex PCR, and TCRdb kept only the in-frame ones, dropping some. The repertoire holds fewer than 200,000 clones, with approximately 86% as singletons. The sample taken for sequencing was PBMCs or T cells enriched from blood (not recorded which). These receptors came from a man in his sixties who had recovered from COVID-19. The CDR3 runs from the conserved cysteine through the conserved F or W. Each record gives: D gene, J gene, V gene, clone size, CDR3 protein, CDR3 DNA. A D gene is named only where the DNA matches it firmly. The listing skips clone size in some rows; elsewhere it reads once, few, many or a size class.

>NA|TRBJ2-3|TRBV7-6|NA
CASSLGGNTDTQYF
TGTGCCAGCAGCTTAGGAGGAAACACAGATACGCAGTATTTT
>NA|TRBJ2-1|TRBV29-1|NA
CSGGEPYNEQFF
TGCAGCGGCGGGGAACCCTACAATGAGCAGTTCTTC
>NA|TRBJ2-7|TRBV3-1/TRBV3-2|NA
CASSQELRSSREQYF
TGTGCCAGCAGCCAAGAATTGAGGTCCTCCCGAGAGCAGTACTTC
>TRBD1|TRBJ1-5|TRBV18|NA
CASSQDRGMSNQPQHF
TGTGCCAGCTCACAAGACAGGGGAATGAGCAATCAGCCCCAGCATTTT
>NA|TRBJ1-4|TRBV28|NA
CASSSPGRGATNEKLFF
TGTGCCAGCAGTTCCCCTGGTCGGGGGGCAACTAATGAAAAACTGTTTTTT
>NA|TRBJ2-5|TRBV24-1|NA
CATSVPGETQYF
TGTGCCACCAGTGTACCGGGAGAGACCCAGTACTTC
>TRBD2|TRBJ2-1|TRBV9|NA
CASSVGGLAGYNEQFF
TGTGCCAGCAGCGTAGGGGGACTAGCGGGTTACAATGAGCAGTTCTTC
>NA|TRBJ1-6|TRBV7-2|NA
CASSLGNIYNSPLHF
TGTGCCAGCAGCTTAGGTAACATCTATAATTCACCCCTCCACTTT
>NA|TRBJ1-6|TRBV10-3|NA
CAIKAGLNSPLHF
TGTGCCATCAAGGCGGGTTTGAATTCACCCCTCCACTTT
>TRBD2|TRBJ2-1|TRBV6-4|NA
CASSDSGLAGAVPINEQFF
TGTGCCAGCAGTGACTCGGGGCTAGCGGGAGCCGTCCCCATTAATGAGCAGTTCTTC
>TRBD1|TRBJ1-4|TRBV9|NA
CASSVGLGTAEKLFF
TGTGCCAGCAGCGTAGGGCTGGGGACAGCTGAAAAACTGTTTTTT
>NA|TRBJ1-5|TRBV28|few
CASSTGNQPQHF
TGTGCCAGCAGTACAGGGAATCAGCCCCAGCATTTT
>TRBD1|TRBJ1-1|TRBV10-3|once
CAIRNRQGVGTEAFF
TGTGCCATCAGGAACAGACAGGGAGTTGGAACTGAAGCTTTCTTT
>TRBD1|TRBJ1-1|TRBV12-3/TRBV12-4|NA
CASSKQGQTEAFF
TGTGCCAGCAGCAAACAGGGGCAGACTGAAGCTTTCTTT
>TRBD2|TRBJ2-2|TRBV7-8|many
CASSLRGLAYDTGELFF
TGTGCCAGCAGCTTACGAGGACTAGCGTATGACACCGGGGAGCTGTTTTTT
>TRBD1|TRBJ1-1|TRBV7-3|NA
CASSLGTGGKTEAFF
TGTGCCAGCAGCTTAGGGACAGGGGGTAAAACTGAAGCTTTCTTT
>TRBD1|TRBJ1-1|TRBV5-1|NA
CASSLAGGQGEVAFF
TGCGCCAGCAGCTTGGCGGGGGGACAGGGGGAGGTAGCTTTCTTT
>NA|TRBJ2-1|TRBV14|NA
CASSQVRGSYNEQFF
TGTGCCAGCAGCCAAGTACGGGGCTCCTACAATGAGCAGTTCTTC
>TRBD1|TRBJ1-6|TRBV5-1|NA
CASSPGSGTDNSPLHF
TGCGCCAGCAGCCCTGGGTCCGGGACAGATAATTCACCCCTCCACTTT
>TRBD2|TRBJ2-3|TRBV5-4|NA
CASSLSSGSRDTQYF
TGTGCCAGCAGCTTGTCTAGCGGGAGTCGAGATACGCAGTATTTT
>NA|TRBJ2-3|TRBV7-9|NA
CASSSGPGAGTQYF
TGTGCCAGCAGCTCGGGTCCAGGGGCTGGTACGCAGTATTTT
>NA|TRBJ2-7|TRBV10-2|NA
CATRLAHLGAKDEQYF
TGCGCCACCCGACTGGCCCATCTGGGGGCGAAAGACGAGCAGTACTTC
>NA|TRBJ1-2|TRBV12-3/TRBV12-4|NA
CATNSANYGYTF
TGTGCCACCAACTCGGCTAACTATGGCTACACCTTC
>TRBD1|TRBJ2-1|TRBV9|NA
CASSLQGWDEQFF
TGTGCCAGCAGCTTACAGGGGTGGGATGAGCAGTTCTTC
>NA|TRBJ2-3|TRBV7-6|NA
CASSGSGGSGPLGRTDTQYF
TGTGCCAGCAGCGGATCAGGGGGGAGCGGACCCCTGGGGCGCACAGATACGCAGTATTTT
>NA|TRBJ1-5|TRBV28|NA
CASSFSEPQHF
TGTGCCAGCAGTTTCAGTGAGCCCCAGCATTTT
>TRBD2|TRBJ2-2|TRBV4-1|NA
CASSQEASGSIPGELFF
TGCGCCAGCAGCCAAGAGGCTAGCGGGAGTATTCCCGGGGAGCTGTTTTTT
>TRBD2|TRBJ2-1|TRBV9|NA
CASSVGTASGSFINEQFF
TGTGCCAGCAGCGTAGGGACGGCTAGCGGGAGTTTCATCAATGAGCAGTTCTTC
>TRBD1|TRBJ1-1|TRBV7-2|NA
CASSAWTGMNTEAFF
TGTGCCAGCAGCGCTTGGACAGGGATGAACACTGAAGCTTTCTTT
>TRBD1|TRBJ2-7|TRBV7-9|NA
CASSHYRTGTYEQYF
TGTGCCAGCAGCCACTACCGGACAGGAACCTACGAGCAGTACTTC
>TRBD1|TRBJ2-2|TRBV6-4|NA
CASSDTGTGGELFF
TGTGCCAGCAGTGACACCGGGACAGGCGGGGAGCTGTTTTTT
>NA|TRBJ2-5|TRBV9|once
CASSGLARNQETQYF
TGTGCCAGCAGCGGGCTAGCGCGCAACCAAGAGACCCAGTACTTC
>NA|TRBJ1-5|TRBV2|NA
CASRGTGSFPPNQPQHF
TGTGCCAGCAGGGGCACAGGGAGCTTTCCCCCCAATCAGCCCCAGCATTTT
>NA|TRBJ1-4|TRBV3-1/TRBV3-2|NA
CASSQRLGASREKLFF
TGTGCCAGCAGCCAAAGATTAGGAGCAAGTCGAGAAAAACTGTTTTTT